This T cell receptor (beta chain) was found in a study of T cells in localized non-small cell lung cancer. Per the germline V gene, CDR1 is SEHNR and CDR2 is FQNEAQ (reference sequence). The CDR3 runs 15 residues. Trimming removed 1 base from V and 3 bases from J; junction bases left unmatched: 5. Sequencing was performed with immunoSEQ multiplex PCR; in TCRdb, only in-frame clones are kept and a portion is missing. The sample carries tens of thousands of clones, roughly nine tenths recorded once. The V and J genes are TRBV7-9 and TRBJ1-1; TRBD1 matches at 7 bases. The clonotype originates from a man aged 40 to 70 with stage I lung adenocarcinoma. The input for sequencing was peripheral blood, taken before any cancer treatment. DNA for the CDR3: TGTGCCAGCAGCTTAGTCAAAGGGGGCTACACTGAAGCTTTCTTT. Translating gives CASSLVKGGYTEAFF.